This T cell receptor beta chain was identified in a study of blood T cell repertoires in COVID-19. CDR1 is SGHDT, CDR2 YYEEEE, per germline. The CDR3 loop spans 13 amino acids. Trimming removed 4 bases at V and 3 bases at J, with 11 bases between. Cohort 3 donors counted as recovered after two negative PCRs, clearance, or resolved symptoms. Clones were sequenced by immunoSEQ multiplex PCR, and TCRdb holds only the in-frame ones, with some missing. The table records 250,000 to 300,000 clones, approximately 84% of them present only once. The origin of this receptor is a man between 45 and 60 years old who had recovered from COVID-19. This rearrangement joins TRBV5-6 to TRBJ2-7, with D possibly matching TRBD2 (6 bases). What was sequenced was PBMCs or T cells enriched from blood (not recorded which). In DNA form, the CDR3 reads TGTGCCAGCAGCACCGGAGGGAGCTACGAGCAGTACTTC. Protein: CASSTGGSYEQYF.